The clone carrying this TCR beta chain occurred many times. Its target is not known. This sample is part of a study of CD8 T cells in ankylosing spondylitis. TCRdb itself ran the 5' RACE reads through MiXCR, one entry per CDR3 protein. The sample includes some 800,000 distinct CDR3 sequences, about an eighth of them seen just once. This CDR3 is 14 amino acids long. CDR1 and CDR2 (germline): SGHVS, FNYEAQ. Trimming removed 1 base from V and 4 bases from J, with 10 bases in between. Overall study findings and caveats: Within ankylosing spondylitis blood, a TCR beta motif made up of seven or eight highly homologous variants appeared to be characteristic.

The receptor's source is a male donor with ankylosing spondylitis. This rearrangement joins TRBV7-6 to TRBJ2-5; no reliable D call. Sequenced sample: blood, either unsorted or a sorted T cell fraction (not recorded which). DNA for the CDR3: TGTGCCAGCAGCTTAGATAGCTTTGGAGAGACCCAGTACTTC. Amino acids: CASSLDSFGETQYF. Supplemented by reference TRBV7-6 and TRBJ2-5, the full variable domain reads GAGVSQSPRYKVTKRGQDVALRCDPISGHVSLYWYRQALGQGPEFLTYFNYEAQQDKSGLPNDRFSAERPEGSISTLTIQRTEQRDSAMYRCASSLDSFGETQYFGPGTRLLVL.